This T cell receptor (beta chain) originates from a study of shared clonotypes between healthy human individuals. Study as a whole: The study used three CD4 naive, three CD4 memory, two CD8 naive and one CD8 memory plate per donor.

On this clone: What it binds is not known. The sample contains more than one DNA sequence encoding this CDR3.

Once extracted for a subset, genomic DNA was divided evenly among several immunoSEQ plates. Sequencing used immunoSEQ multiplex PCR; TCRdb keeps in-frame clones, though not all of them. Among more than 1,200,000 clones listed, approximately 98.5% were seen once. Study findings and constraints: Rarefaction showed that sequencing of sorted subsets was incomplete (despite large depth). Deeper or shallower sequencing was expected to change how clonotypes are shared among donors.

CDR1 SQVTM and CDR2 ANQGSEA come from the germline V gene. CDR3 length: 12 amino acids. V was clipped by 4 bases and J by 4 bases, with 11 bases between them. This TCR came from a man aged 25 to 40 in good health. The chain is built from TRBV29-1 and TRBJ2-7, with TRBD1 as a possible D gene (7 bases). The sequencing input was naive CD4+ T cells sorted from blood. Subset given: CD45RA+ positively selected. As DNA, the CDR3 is TGCAGCGTTGGGACAGGAGGGTACGAGCAGTACTTC. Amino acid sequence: CSVGTGGYEQYF.